The 10 T cell receptor beta chains in this list originate from one sample, sequenced in a study of blood T cell repertoires in COVID-19. Assay: immunoSEQ multiplex PCR; the TCRdb copy retains only in-frame clones and omits some. The table records 450,000 or so clones, about nine tenths of them present only once. The sequenced sample was PBMCs or T cells enriched from blood (not recorded which). These receptors were collected from a young man who had recovered from COVID-19.

This clone appeared once. The V call is TRBV23-1, the J call TRBJ2-7; 8 bases align to TRBD1. TRBV23-1 is labeled an ORF, and its function is uncertain. This CDR3 is built from 15 residues. With V trimmed by 0 bases and J by 4 bases, 5 bases remained unmatched. CDR3 sequence (DNA): TGCGCCAGCAGTCAATCGCAGGGGGCGGCGTACGAGCAGTACTTC. Translated, it gives CASSQSQGAAYEQYF.

The chain employs TRBV7-2 and TRBJ1-2, with D unclear. Germline lookup yields CDR1 SGHTA and CDR2 FQGNSA. This CDR3 is 15 amino acids long. The ends were cut back, 1 base at V and 2 bases at J, with 11 bases in the middle. Written as DNA, the CDR3 is TGTGCCAGCAGCTTAGACCAGGCCATAAACTATGGCTACACCTTC. It encodes CASSLDQAINYGYTF.

The chain employs TRBV11-3 and TRBJ1-3, with TRBD1 as a possible D gene (5 bases). Germline V lookup: CDR1 SGHNT, CDR2 YENEEA. The CDR3 is 14 residues long. V lost 6 bases, J lost 3 bases, and 12 bases lay in between. CDR3 sequence reads: CASSTWGSGNTIYF. The DNA for the CDR3 is TGTGCCAGCAGTACGTGGGGCAGTGGAAACACCATATATTTT.

This rearrangement joins TRBV11-2 to TRBJ2-1; tentatively, D is TRBD1 (5 bases). V lost 5 bases to trimming and J lost 10 bases, with 15 bases between them. Germline V gives CDR1 SGHAT, CDR2 FQNNGV. The CDR3 extends over 13 amino acids. The DNA of the CDR3 is TGTGCCAGCAGCCCCCCCAGGGTCGGGGAGCAGTTCTTC. Residues: CASSPPRVGEQFF.

As DNA, the CDR3 is TGTGCCAGCAGCCTTCCTCGAGTTGATGAGCAGTTCTTC. Its translation: CASSLPRVDEQFF. V and J are TRBV3-1 (or the pseudogene TRBV3-2) and TRBJ2-1; D call uncertain. CDR1 is LGHDT and CDR2 is YNNKEL in the germline V gene (reference sequence). The CDR3 runs to 13 residues. V was pared by 4 bases and J by 8 bases, with 12 bases between.

This chain links TRBV25-1 with TRBJ1-2, with D tentatively TRBD1 (5 bases). V lost 6 bases and J lost 2, with 10 bases in between. The CDR3 is 13 residues long. CDR1 is MGHDK and CDR2 is SYGVNS in the germline V gene. The CDR3, as DNA: TGTGCCAGCAGAAACGACAGAAACTATGGCTACACCTTC. Translating it yields CASRNDRNYGYTF.

The chain joins TRBV27 to TRBJ1-5, with 9 bases matching TRBD1. V trimming: 7 bases; J trimming: 2 bases; junction bases outside the gene matches: 12. The length of the CDR3 is 17 residues. Germline V gene lookup returns CDR1 MNHEY and CDR2 SMNVEV (reference sequence). The CDR3 bases are TGTGCCAGCACCCCCGCCCCGGGACAGGGAGGCAATCAGCCCCAGCATTTT. Translated, it gives CASTPAPGQGGNQPQHF.

The gene calls are TRBV3-1 (or the pseudogene TRBV3-2) and TRBJ1-3; D is unclear. Trimming left V 8 bases short and J 2 bases short, with 13 bases between. The CDR3 extends over 14 amino acids. CDR1 LGHDT and CDR2 YNNKEL come from the germline V gene (reference sequence). The CDR3 loop is CASSEEITGNTIYF. The CDR3 DNA reads as TGTGCCAGCTCGGAGGAGATCACTGGAAACACCATATATTTT.

The V gene is TRBV7-9, the J gene TRBJ1-4; a weak D match, TRBD1 (5 bases). Germline-derived CDR1 and CDR2 are SEHNR and FQNEAQ (reference sequence). V lost 2 bases and J lost 7, with 14 bases in between. The CDR3 length is 15 residues. For the CDR3, the DNA is TGTGCCAGCAGCTTAATGGGGCAGGGAGGTGAAAAACTGTTTTTT. Amino acids: CASSLMGQGGEKLFF.

V and J are TRBV5-1 and TRBJ1-5; a weak D match, TRBD1 (5 bases). The CDR3 sequence is 14 residues long. The germline gives CDR1 SGHRS, CDR2 YFSETQ. V lost 4 bases and J lost 5, with 13 bases in between. The CDR3 nucleotides read TGCGCCAGCAGCCCTGGGGCCGCCGATCAGCCCCAGCATTTT. This encodes CASSPGAADQPQHF. The variable domain in full, with the rest retrieved from reference TRBV5-1 and TRBJ1-5, is KAGVTQTPRYLIKTRGQQVTLSCSPISGHRSVSWYQQTPGQGLQFLFEYFSETQRNKGNFPGRFSGRQFSNSRSEMNVSTLELGDSALYLCASSPGAADQPQHFGDGTRLSIL.